The sequence of this TCR beta chain was determined in a study of Graves' ophthalmopathy and Graves' hyperthyroidism. The table lists this clonotype with many counts. The junction had 2 bases not matched to a gene; V was cut back by 5 bases and J by 2 bases. Germline-derived CDR1 and CDR2 are LNHDA and SQIVND (reference sequence). This CDR3 spans 13 amino acids. Beta-chain TCR CDR3 regions were amplified from RNA transcripts. HTBI primers served in a first-round RT-PCR, which a second-round multiplex PCR followed. TCRdb recomputed calls from the multiplex PCR reads with MiXCR, one row per CDR3 protein. The sample carries fewer than 650,000 distinct CDR3 sequences, approximately 21% recorded once.

The V gene is TRBV19, the J gene TRBJ1-2; TRBD1 matches 7 bases. Sequenced: peripheral blood. This TCR came from a woman under 30 with stable Graves' hyperthyroidism. Some clones in this sample may be carry-over from other donors' samples. The CDR3 DNA reads TGTGCCAGTAGTGGGGACAGAAACTATGGCTACACCTTC. The encoded protein is CASSGDRNYGYTF. Combining the CDR3 with reference TRBV19 and TRBJ1-2 gives the whole variable domain DGGITQSPKYLFRKEGQNVTLSCEQNLNHDAMYWYRQDPGQGLRLIYYSQIVNDFQKGDIAEGYSVSREKKESFPLTVTSAQKNPTAFYLCASSGDRNYGYTFGSGTRLTVV.